This T cell receptor beta chain was identified during a study of blood T cell repertoires in COVID-19. Study-level background: Both acute and convalescent COVID-19 samples were obtained from the United States, Italy and Spain. The analysed material was cDNA or gDNA that came from T cells, B-cell-depleted T cells, or PBMCs.

It was during active infection that Seattle patients were enrolled and then longitudinally followed. Measured with immunoSEQ multiplex PCR; TCRdb has only the in-frame clones, and not every one. The table records approximately 500,000 clones, about 88% of them present only once. Sequencing was carried out using peripheral blood. The TCR originated in a woman aged 45-65 years with COVID-19, enrolled during active disease.

The CDR3 bases are TGTGCCAGCAGCCGGGACAGGAGCAGCCTGAAAAATTGGTTTTTT. Amino acid sequence: CASSRDRSSLKNWFF. V and J are TRBV28 and TRBJ1-4; 8 bases match TRBD1. CDR3 length: 15 amino acids. Looked up from germline, CDR1 is MDHEN and CDR2 is SYDVKM. V shed 6 bases, J shed 16 bases, and the junction held 19 bases outside the gene matches.